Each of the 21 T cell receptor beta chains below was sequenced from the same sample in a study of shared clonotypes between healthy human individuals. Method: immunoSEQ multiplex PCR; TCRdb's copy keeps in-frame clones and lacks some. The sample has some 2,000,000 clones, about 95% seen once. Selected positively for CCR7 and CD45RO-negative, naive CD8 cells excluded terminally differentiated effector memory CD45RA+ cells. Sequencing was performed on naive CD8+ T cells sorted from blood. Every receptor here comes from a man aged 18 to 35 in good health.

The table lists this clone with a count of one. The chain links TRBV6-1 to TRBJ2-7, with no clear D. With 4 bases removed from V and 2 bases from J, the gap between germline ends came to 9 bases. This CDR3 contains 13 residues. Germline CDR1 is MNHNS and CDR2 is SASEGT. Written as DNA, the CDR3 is TGTGCCAGCAGTGCTGACGGCCCCTACGAGCAGTACTTC. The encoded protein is CASSADGPYEQYF.

The CDR3 bases are TGTGCCAGCAGCCAAGGAGGGGGTTTAAGCAATCAGCCCCAGCATTTT. Protein: CASSQGGGLSNQPQHF. The chain carries TRBV9 and TRBJ1-5; maybe TRBD1 (6 bases). Germline V CDR1 and CDR2: SGDLS, YYNGEE. V lost 4 bases and J 1 base, leaving 15 bases between the germline ends. This CDR3 is 16 amino acids long.

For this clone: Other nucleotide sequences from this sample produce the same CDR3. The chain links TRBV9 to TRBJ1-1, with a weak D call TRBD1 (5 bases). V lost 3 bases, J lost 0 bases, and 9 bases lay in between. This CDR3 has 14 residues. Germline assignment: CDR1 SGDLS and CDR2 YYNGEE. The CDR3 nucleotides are TGTGCCAGCAGCGCTGGGACTCTGAACACTGAAGCTTTCTTT. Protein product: CASSAGTLNTEAFF.

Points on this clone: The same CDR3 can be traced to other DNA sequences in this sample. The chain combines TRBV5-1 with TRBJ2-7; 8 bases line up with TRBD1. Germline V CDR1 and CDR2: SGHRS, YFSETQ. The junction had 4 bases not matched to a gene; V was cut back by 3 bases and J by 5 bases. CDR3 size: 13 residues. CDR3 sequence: CASSWTGTDEQYF. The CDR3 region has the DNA TGCGCCAGCAGCTGGACAGGGACCGACGAGCAGTACTTC.

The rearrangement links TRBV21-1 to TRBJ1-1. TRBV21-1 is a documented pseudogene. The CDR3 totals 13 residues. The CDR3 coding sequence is TGTGCCAGCAGCCCCCGGAGGACAACTGAAGCTTTCTTT. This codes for CASSPRRTTEAFF.

DNA of the CDR3: TGTGCCAGCAGCCAGAGGACAGATACGCAGTATTTT. It yields the protein CASSQRTDTQYF. The chain carries TRBV11-2 and TRBJ2-3; D is unresolved. Trimming stripped 5 bases from V and 3 bases from J, with 6 bases between. The CDR3 has 12 amino acids. Germline CDR1 reads SGHAT; CDR2 reads FQNNGV.

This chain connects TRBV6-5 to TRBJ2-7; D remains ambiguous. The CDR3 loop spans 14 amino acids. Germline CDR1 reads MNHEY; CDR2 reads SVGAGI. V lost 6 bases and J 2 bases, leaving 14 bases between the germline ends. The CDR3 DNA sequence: TGTGCCAGCAGCGTTCGGGCAGGAACCTACGAGCAGTACTTC. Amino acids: CASSVRAGTYEQYF.

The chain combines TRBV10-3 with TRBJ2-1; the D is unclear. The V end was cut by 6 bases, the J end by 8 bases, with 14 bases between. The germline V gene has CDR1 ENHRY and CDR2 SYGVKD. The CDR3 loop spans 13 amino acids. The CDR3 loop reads CAIRREGYDEQFF. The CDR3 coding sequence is TGTGCCATCAGGCGAGAAGGATACGATGAGCAGTTCTTC.

The CDR3 DNA reads TGCGCCAGCAGTGAGTCCTCCATGGGAACAGAACTGTTTTTT. It encodes CASSESSMGTELFF. This chain links TRBV10-2 with TRBJ1-4; no reliable D call. Trimming took off 0 bases at V and 12 bases at J, with 14 bases between the two ends. Germline-derived CDR1 and CDR2 are WSHSY and SAAADI. CDR3 size: 14 residues.

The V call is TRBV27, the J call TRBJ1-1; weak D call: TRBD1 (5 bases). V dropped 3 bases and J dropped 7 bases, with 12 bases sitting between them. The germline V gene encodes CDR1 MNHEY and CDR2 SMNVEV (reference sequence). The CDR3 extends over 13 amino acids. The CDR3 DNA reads TGTGCCAGCAGTTTCGAGAGGGGAAGTGAAGCTTTCTTT. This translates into CASSFERGSEAFF.

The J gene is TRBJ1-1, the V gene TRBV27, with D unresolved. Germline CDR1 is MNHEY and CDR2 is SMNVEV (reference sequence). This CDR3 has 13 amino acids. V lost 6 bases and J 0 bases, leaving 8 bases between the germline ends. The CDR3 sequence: CASSEYLNTEAFF. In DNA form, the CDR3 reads TGTGCCAGCAGCGAATATCTGAACACTGAAGCTTTCTTT.

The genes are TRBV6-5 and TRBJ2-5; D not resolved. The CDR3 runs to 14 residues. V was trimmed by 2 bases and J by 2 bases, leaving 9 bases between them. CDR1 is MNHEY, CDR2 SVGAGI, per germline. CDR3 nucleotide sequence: TGTGCCAGCAGTTACACCAGGATGCAAGAGACCCAGTACTTC. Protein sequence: CASSYTRMQETQYF.

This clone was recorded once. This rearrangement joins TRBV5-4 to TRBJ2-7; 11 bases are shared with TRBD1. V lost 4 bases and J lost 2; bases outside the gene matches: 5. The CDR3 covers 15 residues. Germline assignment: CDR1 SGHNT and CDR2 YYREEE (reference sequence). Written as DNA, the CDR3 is TGTGCCAGCAGCAGGGACAGGGGGAATGCCTACGAGCAGTACTTC. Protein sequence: CASSRDRGNAYEQYF.

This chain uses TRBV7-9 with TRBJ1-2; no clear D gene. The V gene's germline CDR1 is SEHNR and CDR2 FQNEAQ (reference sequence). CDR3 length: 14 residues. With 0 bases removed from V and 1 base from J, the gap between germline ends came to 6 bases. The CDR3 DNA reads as TGTGCCAGCAGCTTAGCCGAAGGTAACTATGGCTACACCTTC. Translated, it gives CASSLAEGNYGYTF.

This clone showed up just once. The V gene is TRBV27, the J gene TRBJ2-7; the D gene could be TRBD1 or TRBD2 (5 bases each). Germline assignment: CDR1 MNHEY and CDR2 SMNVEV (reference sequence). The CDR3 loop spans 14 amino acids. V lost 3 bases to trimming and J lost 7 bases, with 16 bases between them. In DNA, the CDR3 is TGTGCCAGCAGTTTGGGACGGCCGGGGAATGAGCAGTACTTC. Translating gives CASSLGRPGNEQYF.

The CDR3 nucleotides read TGCGCCAGCAGCCAAGCAGGGCCCCCTGAAGCTTTCTTT. Its translation is CASSQAGPPEAFF. The chain links TRBV4-1 to TRBJ1-1; D perhaps matches TRBD1 (5 bases). V was shortened by 1 base and J by 6 bases, with 9 bases between the two germline ends. CDR3 size: 13 residues. Germline assignment: CDR1 MGHRA and CDR2 YSYEKL.

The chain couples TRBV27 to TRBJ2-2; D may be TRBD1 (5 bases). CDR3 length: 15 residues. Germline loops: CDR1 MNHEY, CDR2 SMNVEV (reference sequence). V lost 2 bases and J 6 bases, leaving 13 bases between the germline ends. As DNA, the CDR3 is TGTGCCAGCAGTTTAGGGGCAATTGGATCCGGGGAGCTGTTTTTT. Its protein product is CASSLGAIGSGELFF.

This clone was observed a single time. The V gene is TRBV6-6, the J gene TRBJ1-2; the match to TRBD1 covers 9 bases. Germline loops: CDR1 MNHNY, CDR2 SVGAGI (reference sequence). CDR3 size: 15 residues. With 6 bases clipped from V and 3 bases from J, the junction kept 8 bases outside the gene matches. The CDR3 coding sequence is TGTGCCAGCAGCCAAACTCGGACAGGGGACTATGGCTACACCTTC. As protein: CASSQTRTGDYGYTF.

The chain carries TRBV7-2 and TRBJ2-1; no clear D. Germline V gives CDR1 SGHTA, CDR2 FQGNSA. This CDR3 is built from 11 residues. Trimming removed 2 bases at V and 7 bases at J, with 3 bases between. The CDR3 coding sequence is TGTGCCAGCAGCTTATTTAATGAGCAGTTCTTC. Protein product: CASSLFNEQFF.

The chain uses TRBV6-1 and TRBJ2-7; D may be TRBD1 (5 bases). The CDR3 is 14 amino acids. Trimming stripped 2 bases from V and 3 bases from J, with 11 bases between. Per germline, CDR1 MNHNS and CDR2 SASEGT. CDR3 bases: TGTGCCAGCAGTGAATATGGGGCTCTCTACGAGCAGTACTTC. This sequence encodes CASSEYGALYEQYF.

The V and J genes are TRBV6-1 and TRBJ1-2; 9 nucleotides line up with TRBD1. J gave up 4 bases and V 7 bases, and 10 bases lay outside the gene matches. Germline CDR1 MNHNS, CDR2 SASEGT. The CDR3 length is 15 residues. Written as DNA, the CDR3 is TGTGCCAGCAAAACCGGGACAGGGATAGGCTATGGCTACACCTTC. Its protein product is CASKTGTGIGYGYTF.